The present T cell receptor beta chain was sequenced within a study of OX40 agonist ivuxolimab in advanced cancers. Only in-frame clones appear in the TCRdb table, and some are missing; sequencing was by immunoSEQ multiplex PCR. The table includes some 130,000 clones, roughly nine tenths detected once. Samples were taken at baseline and on day 1 of cycles 4 and 7. This CDR3 spans 15 amino acids. Trimming took 5 bases from V and 6 from J, leaving 17 bases between them. CDR1 SGHVT and CDR2 SQSDAQ come from the germline V gene. Sequencing used CD4+ or CD8+ T cells sorted from blood, obtained in a trial of the OX40 agonist ivuxolimab. This receptor was identified in an adult with an advanced solid tumor such as melanoma, head and neck, liver or kidney cancer. The V call is TRBV7-4, the J call TRBJ1-3; the D gene is possibly TRBD1 (5 bases). The CDR3 region has the DNA TGTGCCAGCAGCCGAGTAGGGGTGAGAGAAAACACCATATATTTT. Translation: CASSRVGVRENTIYF.